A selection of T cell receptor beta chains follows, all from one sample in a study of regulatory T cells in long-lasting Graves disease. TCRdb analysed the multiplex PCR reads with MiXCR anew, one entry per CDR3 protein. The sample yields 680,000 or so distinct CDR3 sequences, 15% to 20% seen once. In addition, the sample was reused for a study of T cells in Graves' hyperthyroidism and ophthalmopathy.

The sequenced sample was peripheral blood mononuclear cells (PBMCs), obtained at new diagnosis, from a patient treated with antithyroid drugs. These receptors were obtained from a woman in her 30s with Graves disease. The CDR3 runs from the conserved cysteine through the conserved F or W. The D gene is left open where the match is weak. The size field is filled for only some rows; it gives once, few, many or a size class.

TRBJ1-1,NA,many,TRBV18,CASSPQLGHTEAFF,TGTGCCAGCTCACCACAATTGGGACACACTGAAGCTTTCTTT
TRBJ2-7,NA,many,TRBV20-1,CSAKLGYEQYF,TGCAGTGCTAAACTAGGCTACGAGCAGTACTTC
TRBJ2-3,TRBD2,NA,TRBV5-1,CASSLEASGGPTDTQYF,TGCGCCAGCAGCTTGGAGGCTAGCGGGGGACCCACAGATACGCAGTATTTT
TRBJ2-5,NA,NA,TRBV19,CASSITVEEWETQYF,TGTGCCAGTAGTATAACAGTCGAGGAATGGGAGACCCAGTACTTC
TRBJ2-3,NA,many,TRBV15,CATSRDQVTQYF,TGTGCCACCAGCAGAGATCAAGTTACGCAGTATTTT
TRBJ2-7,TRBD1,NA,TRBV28,CASSSRDSNEQYF,TGTGCCAGCAGCTCCCGGGACAGTAACGAGCAGTACTTC
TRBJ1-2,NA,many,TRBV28,CASSLWERIQYGYTF,TGTGCCAGCAGTTTATGGGAAAGGATCCAGTATGGCTACACCTTC
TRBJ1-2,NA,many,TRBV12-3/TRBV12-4,CASSLQGSTYGYTF,TGTGCCAGCAGTTTACAAGGCAGCACCTATGGCTACACCTTC
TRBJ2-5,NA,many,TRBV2,CASTNPGRETQYF,TGTGCCAGCACCAACCCTGGGCGAGAGACCCAGTACTTC
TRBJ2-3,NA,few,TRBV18,CASSIDTQYF,TGTGCCAGCTCAATAGATACGCAGTATTTT
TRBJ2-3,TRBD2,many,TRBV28,CASSLKGGREEEDTQYF,TGTGCCAGCAGTTTAAAAGGGGGGCGGGAGGAAGAAGATACGCAGTATTTT
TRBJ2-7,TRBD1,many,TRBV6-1,CASSPGQEYYEQYF,TGTGCCAGCAGTCCTGGACAGGAGTACTACGAGCAGTACTTC
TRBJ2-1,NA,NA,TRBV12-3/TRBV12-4,CASIGADYNEQFF,TGTGCCAGCATCGGGGCGGACTACAATGAGCAGTTCTTC
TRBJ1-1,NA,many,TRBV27,CASRVQGGVRNTEAFF,TGTGCCAGCAGGGTCCAGGGTGGGGTGAGGAACACTGAAGCTTTCTTT
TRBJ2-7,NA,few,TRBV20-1,CSAVGVGRQVLSYEQYF,TGCAGTGCGGTAGGTGTAGGGCGACAGGTCCTCTCCTACGAGCAGTACTTC
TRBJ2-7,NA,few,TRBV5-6,CASSTRGYEQYF,TGTGCCAGCAGCACCCGGGGGTACGAGCAGTACTTC
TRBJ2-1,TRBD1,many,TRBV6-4,CASSFATGNSAEQFF,TGTGCCAGCAGTTTCGCGACAGGGAATTCGGCTGAGCAGTTCTTC
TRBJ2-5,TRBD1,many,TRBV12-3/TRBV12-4,CASISGGQGLETQYF,TGTGCCAGCATCTCCGGGGGACAGGGACTGGAGACCCAGTACTTC
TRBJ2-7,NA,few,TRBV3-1,CASSRGQTAYEQYF,TGTGCCAGCAGCCGCGGACAGACAGCCTACGAGCAGTACTTC
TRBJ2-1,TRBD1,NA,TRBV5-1,CASSLDYRGRDEQFF,TGCGCCAGCAGCTTGGACTACAGGGGGCGCGATGAGCAGTTCTTC
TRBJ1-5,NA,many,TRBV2,CASSGPGANQPQHF,TGTGCCAGCAGTGGACCGGGAGCCAATCAGCCCCAGCATTTT
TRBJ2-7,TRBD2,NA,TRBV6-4,CASWTSGNPEQYF,TGTGCCAGCTGGACTAGCGGGAACCCCGAGCAGTACTTC
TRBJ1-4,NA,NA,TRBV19,CASKNQNEKLFF,TGTGCCAGTAAGAACCAAAATGAAAAACTGTTTTTT
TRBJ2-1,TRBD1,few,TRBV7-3,CASSYLSPRQGAYNEQFF,TGTGCCAGCAGCTACCTCTCGCCTCGACAGGGTGCCTACAATGAGCAGTTCTTC
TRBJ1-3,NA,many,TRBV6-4,CASSDSEQRGNTIYF,TGTGCCAGCAGTGACTCGGAGCAAAGGGGAAACACCATATATTTT
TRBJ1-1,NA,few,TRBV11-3,CARSWRDNTEAFF,TGTGCCCGCAGCTGGCGGGACAACACTGAAGCTTTCTTT
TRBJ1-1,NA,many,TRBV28,CASSFGRGNTEAFF,TGTGCCAGCAGCTTCGGCAGGGGGAACACTGAAGCTTTCTTT
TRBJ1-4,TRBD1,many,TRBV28,CASRLQGGNNEKLFF,TGTGCCAGCAGATTACAGGGGGGCAATAATGAAAAACTGTTTTTT
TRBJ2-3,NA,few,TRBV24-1,CATSDQTHTQYF,TGTGCCACCAGTGACCAGACGCATACGCAGTATTTT
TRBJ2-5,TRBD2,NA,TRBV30,CAWSQRLADQETQYF,TGTGCCTGGAGCCAAAGACTAGCGGACCAAGAGACCCAGTACTTC
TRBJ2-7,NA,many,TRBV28,CASSLGLRRAYEQYF,TGTGCCAGCAGTTTGGGCCTGAGGAGGGCTTACGAGCAGTACTTC
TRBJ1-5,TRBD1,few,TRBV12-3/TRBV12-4,CASSFGQGEGNQPQHF,TGTGCCAGCAGTTTTGGACAGGGGGAAGGCAATCAGCCCCAGCATTTT
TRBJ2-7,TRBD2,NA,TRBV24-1,CATSYSGTSEQYF,TGTGCCACCAGTTATAGCGGGACCTCCGAGCAGTACTTC
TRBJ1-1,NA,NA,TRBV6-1,CASSGPVWGEAFF,TGTGCCAGCAGTGGCCCCGTCTGGGGTGAAGCTTTCTTT
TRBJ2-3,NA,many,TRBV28,CASSGTTDTQYF,TGTGCCAGCAGCGGGACCACAGATACGCAGTATTTT
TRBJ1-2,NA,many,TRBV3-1,CASSHGEWLGYTF,TGTGCCAGCAGCCATGGGGAGTGGCTAGGCTACACCTTC
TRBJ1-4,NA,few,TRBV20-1,CSARQLGVNEKLFF,TGCAGTGCTAGACAGTTGGGCGTTAATGAAAAACTGTTTTTT
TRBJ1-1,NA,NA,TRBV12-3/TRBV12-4,CASSLTGVNTEALF,TGTGCCAGCAGTCTCACAGGCGTGAACACTGAAGCCCTCTTT
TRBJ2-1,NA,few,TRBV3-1,CASSLQHNEQFF,TGTGCCAGCAGCCTTCAACACAATGAGCAGTTCTTC
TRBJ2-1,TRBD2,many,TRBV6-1,CASSRLAGAQYNEQFF,TGTGCCAGCAGTCGCCTAGCGGGAGCCCAATACAATGAGCAGTTCTTC
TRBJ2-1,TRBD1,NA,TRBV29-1,CSANRGQPSSYNEQFF,TGCAGCGCGAATAGGGGACAGCCGAGCTCCTACAATGAGCAGTTCTTC
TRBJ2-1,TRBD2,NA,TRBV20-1,CSASVTSGYYNEQFF,TGCAGTGCTAGCGTGACTAGCGGATACTACAATGAGCAGTTCTTC
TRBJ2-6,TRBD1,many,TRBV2,CASRGQGAGANVLTF,TGTGCCAGCAGGGGACAGGGGGCTGGGGCCAACGTCCTGACTTTC
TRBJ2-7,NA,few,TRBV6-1,CASSTGFEQYF,TGTGCCAGCAGTACAGGGTTCGAGCAGTACTTC
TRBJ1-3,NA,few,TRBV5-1,CASSLGGGGAGNTIYF,TGCGCCAGCAGCCTTGGAGGCGGGGGAGCTGGAAACACCATATATTTT
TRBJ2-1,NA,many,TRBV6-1,CASSTRGEQFF,TGTGCCAGCAGTACGCGGGGTGAGCAGTTCTTC
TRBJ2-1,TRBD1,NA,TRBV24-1,CATSEGGRTGIRGEQFF,TGTGCCACCAGTGAGGGCGGTCGGACAGGGATTAGGGGTGAGCAGTTCTTC
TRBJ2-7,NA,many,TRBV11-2,CASSLGPGNSFPYEQYF,TGTGCCAGCAGCTTAGGTCCGGGCAACTCGTTCCCGTACGAGCAGTACTTC
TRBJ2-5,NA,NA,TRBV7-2,CASSLRARGAGMIETQYF,TGTGCCAGCAGCTTAAGAGCCCGAGGGGCAGGGATGATAGAGACCCAGTACTTC
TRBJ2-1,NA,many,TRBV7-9,CASSGVGYNEQFF,TGTGCCAGCAGCGGGGTGGGGTACAATGAGCAGTTCTTC
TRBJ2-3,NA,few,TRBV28,CASSPFAVRITDTQYF,TGTGCCAGCAGTCCGTTTGCAGTCCGGATCACAGATACGCAGTATTTT
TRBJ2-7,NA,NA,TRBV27,CASSLSETPYYEQYF,TGTGCCAGCAGTTTATCTGAGACCCCCTACTACGAGCAGTACTTC